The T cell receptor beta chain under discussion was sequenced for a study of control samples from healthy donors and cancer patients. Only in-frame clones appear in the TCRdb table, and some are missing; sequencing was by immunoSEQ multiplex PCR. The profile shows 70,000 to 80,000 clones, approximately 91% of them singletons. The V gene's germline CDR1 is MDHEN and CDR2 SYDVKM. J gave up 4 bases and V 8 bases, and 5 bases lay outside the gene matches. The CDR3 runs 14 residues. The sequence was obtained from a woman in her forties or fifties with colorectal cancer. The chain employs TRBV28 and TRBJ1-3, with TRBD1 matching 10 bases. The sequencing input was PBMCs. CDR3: CASRQGARGNTIYF. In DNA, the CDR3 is TGTGCCAGCCGACAGGGGGCGCGGGGAAACACCATATATTTT.